Each of the 29 T cell receptor beta chains below was sequenced from the same sample in a study of neurological immune-mediated disorders. TCRdb fed the 5' RACE reads into MiXCR, producing one record per CDR3 protein. The sample gives approximately 130,000 distinct CDR3 sequences, roughly 3.4% of which show up once; over 1% is in the top ten. Specimen: PBMCs. These receptors were taken from a woman younger than 45 with multiple sclerosis.

This clonotype has a count of ten or more. V usage is TRBV5-5 and J usage is TRBJ1-2; the D gene is possibly TRBD1 (5 bases). V gave up 0 bases and J gave up 4 bases, with 13 bases separating them. The CDR3 is 15 residues long. Germline V lookup: CDR1 SGHKS, CDR2 YYEKEE (reference sequence). CDR3 sequence reads: CASSLGQTLFYGYTF. As DNA, the CDR3 is TGTGCCAGCAGCTTGGGACAGACGCTTTTCTATGGCTACACCTTC.

This clonotype was seen many times. The rearrangement uses TRBV6-5 and TRBJ2-5, with 8 bases fitting TRBD1. CDR1 is MNHEY and CDR2 is SVGAGI in the germline V gene. Trimming cost V 6 bases and J 0 bases; bases outside gene matches: 12. The CDR3 is made up of 17 amino acids. The CDR3, as DNA: TGTGCCAGCAGAGCCCGGAGCACAGGGGGGTACCAAGAGACCCAGTACTTC. It translates to CASRARSTGGYQETQYF.

This clonotype was observed many times. The chain couples TRBV3-1 to TRBJ1-5, with D hard to call. CDR1 and CDR2 from the germline V gene are LGHDT and YNNKEL (reference sequence). V was cut by 6 bases and J by 4 bases, with 10 bases left in between. This CDR3 contains 13 residues. CDR3 loop: CASSIQRNQPQHF. Written as DNA, the CDR3 is TGTGCCAGCAGTATACAGCGAAATCAGCCCCAGCATTTT. The full variable domain, with the rest looked up from reference TRBV3-1 and TRBJ1-5, is DTAVSQTPKYLVTQMGNDKSIKCEQNLGHDTMYWYKQDSKKFLKIMFSYNNKELIINETVPNRFSPKSPDKAHLNLHINSLELGDSAVYFCASSIQRNQPQHFGDGTRLSIL.

At least ten counts were recorded for this clonotype. The V call is TRBV5-1, the J call TRBJ2-2; tentative D call: TRBD2 (7 bases). Germline V gene sequence: CDR1 SGHRS, CDR2 YFSETQ. Trimming shortened V by 4 bases and J by 2 bases, and 18 bases separated the two germline ends. The length of the CDR3 is 17 residues. The CDR3 DNA reads TGCGCCAGCAGCGCCAACCCGGGGGGCCGTAACACCGGGGAGCTGTTTTTT. The encoded protein is CASSANPGGRNTGELFF.

The chain recombines TRBV11-2 with TRBJ1-2, with D perhaps matching TRBD1 (6 bases). The germline V gene encodes CDR1 SGHAT and CDR2 FQNNGV. V dropped 4 bases and J dropped 4 bases, with 16 bases sitting between them. The CDR3 has 15 residues. The DNA of the CDR3 is TGTGCCAGCAGCTATAGGACAGAGGCCAGCTATGGCTACACCTTC. Protein product: CASSYRTEASYGYTF.

This clonotype was detected many times. The chain joins TRBV20-1 to TRBJ2-1; no clear D gene. The length of the CDR3 is 13 residues. In germline, CDR1 is DFQATT, CDR2 SNEGSKA (reference sequence). The DNA for the CDR3 is TGCGGATGGCTGAGTAGCAGAGACAATGAGCAGTTCTTC. Amino acids: CGWLSSRDNEQFF.

This clonotype was observed at least ten times. The chain combines TRBV5-1 with TRBJ1-2; 8 positions match TRBD1. V lost 2 bases and J lost 2; bases outside the gene matches: 2. The CDR3 is 14 residues long. Germline CDR1 and CDR2: SGHRS and YFSETQ. The CDR3 nucleotides read TGCGCCAGCAGCTTCGGGGACAGGAACTATGGCTACACCTTC. Translated: CASSFGDRNYGYTF.

V is TRBV20-1 and J is TRBJ2-7; D is possibly TRBD1 (6 bases). Germline CDR1 DFQATT, CDR2 SNEGSKA (reference sequence). V was clipped by 3 bases and J by 0 bases, with 12 bases between them. The CDR3 runs to 14 residues. This CDR3 is CSASSWDTSYEQYF. Written as DNA, the CDR3 is TGCAGTGCTAGTTCCTGGGACACCTCCTACGAGCAGTACTTC.

This clonotype was recorded a few times. The chain carries TRBV20-1 and TRBJ1-3; D is unclear. This CDR3 spans 11 amino acids. CDR1 is DFQATT and CDR2 is SNEGSKA in the germline V gene (reference sequence). V gave up 6 bases and J gave up 9 bases, with 12 bases separating them. The CDR3 is CSAPWGTTIYF. The CDR3 DNA reads as TGCAGTGCCCCTTGGGGTACCACCATATATTTT.

This clonotype has a count of ten or more. This chain connects TRBV20-1 to TRBJ1-5, with TRBD1 as a possible D gene (5 bases). This CDR3 spans 14 amino acids. Trimming left V 5 bases short and J 5 bases short, with 16 bases between. The V gene's germline CDR1 is DFQATT and CDR2 SNEGSKA (reference sequence). This chain's CDR3 is CSAEGPGGDQPQHF. The CDR3 region has the DNA TGCAGTGCTGAGGGCCCGGGGGGGGATCAGCCCCAGCATTTT.

This clonotype occurred a few times. V gene TRBV7-2 combines with J gene TRBJ1-5; D perhaps matches TRBD1 (5 bases). Trimming removed 5 bases from V and 0 bases from J, with 8 bases in between. This CDR3 is 14 amino acids long. Germline lookup yields CDR1 SGHTA and CDR2 FQGNSA. The CDR3 loop is CASSRDHSNQPQHF. The CDR3 DNA reads as TGTGCCAGCAGCCGGGACCATAGCAATCAGCCCCAGCATTTT.

This clonotype was counted only a few times. This chain joins TRBV12-3 or TRBV12-4 and TRBJ2-7; no reliable D call. This CDR3 is built from 13 residues. Trimming shortened V by 2 bases and J by 6 bases, and 11 bases separated the two germline ends. Written as DNA, the CDR3 is TGTGCCAGCAGTTTAAAAGGGTCGGGCGAGCAGTACTTC. This gives the protein CASSLKGSGEQYF.

This clonotype was counted ten times or more. This rearrangement joins TRBV12-3 or TRBV12-4 to TRBJ2-7; unclear D gene. The CDR3 runs to 11 residues. Between the trimmed V and J ends, which lost 8 bases and 3 bases, there was a span of 8 bases. CDR3 loop: CASAHGYEQYF. The CDR3 nucleotides are TGTGCCAGCGCCCACGGCTACGAGCAGTACTTC.

This clonotype was seen many times. The gene calls are TRBV7-2 and TRBJ2-1; D tentatively fits TRBD1 or TRBD2 (5 bases each). This CDR3 has 15 residues. V was shortened by 3 bases and J by 6 bases, with 15 bases between the two germline ends. CDR1 SGHTA and CDR2 FQGNSA come from the germline V gene. In DNA, the CDR3 is TGTGCCAGCAGCTTTCGGGACGGCCCAGGCAATGAGCAGTTCTTC. It is translated as CASSFRDGPGNEQFF. The full variable domain, completed using reference TRBV7-2 and TRBJ2-1, is GAGVSQSPSNKVTEKGKDVELRCDPISGHTALYWYRQSLGQGLEFLIYFQGNSAPDKSGLPSDRFSAERTGGSVSTLTIQRTQQEDSAVYLCASSFRDGPGNEQFFGPGTRLTVL.

This clonotype has ten or more counts. J is TRBJ2-3 and V is TRBV6-2 or TRBV6-3; tentative D call: TRBD2 (5 bases). The germline V gene has CDR1 MNHEY and CDR2 SVGEGT. The CDR3 runs 17 residues. V was trimmed by 6 bases and J by 4 bases, leaving 23 bases between them. CDR3 bases: TGTGCCAGCAGCTTCCCGAGCTCTCTCTCCGGGGCAGATACGCAGTATTTT. Translated, it gives CASSFPSSLSGADTQYF.

This clonotype was observed a handful of times. The chain employs TRBV12-3 or TRBV12-4 and TRBJ2-1, with D unclear. Trimming took 2 bases from V and 10 from J, leaving 9 bases between them. The CDR3 has 12 amino acids. In DNA, the CDR3 is TGTGCCAGCAGTTTACGCCGAAAAGAGCAGTTCTTC. Translated, it gives CASSLRRKEQFF.

This clonotype has ten or more counts. CDR3 residues: CASRETEAFF. CDR3 coding DNA: TGTGCCAGCAGGGAGACTGAAGCTTTCTTT. V usage is TRBV6-6 and J usage is TRBJ1-1; D gene unclear. Germline CDR1 MNHNY, CDR2 SVGAGI (reference sequence). Trimming removed 6 bases at V and 5 bases at J, with 4 bases between. CDR3 size: 10 residues.

This clonotype has more than one count but fewer than ten. One base away lies a much larger clone, so this may be a sequencing read error. The final CDR3 position lacks the conserved phenylalanine or tryptophan, pointing to a likely read error. The DNA is omitted, as the CDR3 cannot be located on it reliably, and the CDR3 follows TCRdb's listing. This chain uses TRBV27 with TRBJ2-7; the DNA was not compared with TRBD2, the D call given in the table. Germline values: CDR1 MNHEY, CDR2 SMNVEV (reference sequence). The CDR3 has 13 residues if both end residues are counted. CDR3 sequence: CASSPQWASPEYC.

This clonotype was recorded at least ten times. The chain has TRBV5-1 and TRBJ2-3; no clear D. The ends were cut back, 0 bases at V and 2 bases at J, with 10 bases in the middle. CDR3 length: 15 residues. Germline V lookup: CDR1 SGHRS, CDR2 YFSETQ. The CDR3 loop is CASSLVSTDTDTQYF. The CDR3 bases are TGCGCCAGCAGCTTGGTCAGCACCGACACAGATACGCAGTATTTT.

This clonotype was recorded at least ten times. CDR3 bases: TGCAGTGCTAGAGGGTGGCACTCTGGGGGCTATGGCTACACCTTC. Translating it yields CSARGWHSGGYGYTF. V usage is TRBV20-1 and J usage is TRBJ1-2; D might be TRBD1 (5 bases). The CDR3 runs 15 residues. The V and J ends lost 1 base and 4 bases respectively, with 16 bases between them. In germline, CDR1 is DFQATT, CDR2 SNEGSKA (reference sequence).

This clonotype was detected ten times or more. The rearrangement links TRBV6-6 to TRBJ1-1; D perhaps matches TRBD1 (5 bases). Germline V CDR1 and CDR2: MNHNY, SVGAGI (reference sequence). With 10 bases removed from V and 5 bases from J, the gap between germline ends came to 17 bases. This CDR3 has 13 amino acids. CDR3 sequence (DNA): TGTGCCACCTCCACCCCCAGGGCGACTGAAGCTTTCTTT. It is translated as CATSTPRATEAFF.

This clonotype has a count of ten or more. This chain uses TRBV6-2 or TRBV6-3 with TRBJ2-3, with D perhaps given as TRBD1 or TRBD2 (5 bases each). Germline-derived CDR1 and CDR2 are MNHEY and SVGEGT. With 2 bases removed from V and 0 bases from J, the gap between germline ends came to 15 bases. CDR3 length equals 17 residues. DNA for the CDR3: TGTGCCAGCAGTTACCGTCTGTACAGGACTAGCACAGATACGCAGTATTTT. Residues: CASSYRLYRTSTDTQYF.

This clonotype was seen many times. This chain uses TRBV12-3 or TRBV12-4 with TRBJ1-1; a weak D match, TRBD1 (5 bases). The CDR3 runs 14 residues. The V gene lost 6 bases and the J gene lost 1 base, with 12 bases spanning the gap. CDR3 loop: CASSQGRRNTEAFF. The CDR3 DNA reads TGTGCCAGCAGCCAGGGACGGAGGAACACTGAAGCTTTCTTT.

In this sample, this clonotype turned up many times. The V and J genes are TRBV11-2 and TRBJ1-2, with TRBD1 as a possible D gene (5 bases). The CDR3 contains 14 residues. CDR1 SGHAT and CDR2 FQNNGV come from the germline V gene. V was shortened by 2 bases and J by 5 bases, with 12 bases between the two germline ends. CDR3 sequence: CASSLPGSGYGYTF. In DNA, the CDR3 is TGTGCCAGCAGCTTACCAGGGTCTGGGTATGGCTACACCTTC. Complete variable domain (other parts from reference TRBV11-2 and TRBJ1-2): EAGVAQSPRYKIIEKRQSVAFWCNPISGHATLYWYQQILGQGPKLLIQFQNNGVVDDSQLPKDRFSAERLKGVDSTLKIQPAKLEDSAVYLCASSLPGSGYGYTFGSGTRLTVV.

This clonotype showed up many times. This chain joins TRBV5-1 and TRBJ2-3, with 11 bases lining up with TRBD1. Trimming cost V 4 bases and J 5 bases; bases outside gene matches: 3. The germline CDR1 and CDR2 sequences are SGHRS and YFSETQ. This CDR3 spans 14 amino acids. CDR3 DNA: TGCGCCAGCAGCCCGGACAGGGGGCAAGATACGCAGTATTTT. This encodes CASSPDRGQDTQYF.

There are many counts of this clonotype. The chain couples TRBV5-1 to TRBJ2-5; a possible D gene is TRBD1 (5 bases). The CDR3 sequence is 15 residues long. The V gene lost 6 bases and the J gene lost 2 bases, with 17 bases spanning the gap. The germline gives CDR1 SGHRS, CDR2 YFSETQ. This CDR3 reads CASTLGHPRQETQYF. DNA for the CDR3: TGCGCCAGCACCCTCGGACACCCTAGGCAAGAGACCCAGTACTTC.

In this sample, this clonotype turned up a few times. A read error may explain this, as a much larger clone is one base away. The chain joins TRBV6-2 or TRBV6-3 to TRBJ2-7; no reliable D call. Germline CDR1 is MNHEY and CDR2 is SVGEGT. This CDR3 has 12 residues. The CDR3 sequence is CDSSYIGYEQYF. Here the CDR3 DNA reads TGTGACAGCAGTTACATCGGTTACGAGCAGTACTTC.

There are many counts of this clonotype. This chain uses TRBV5-8 with TRBJ1-1, with D maybe TRBD1 (5 bases). Trimming cost V 1 base and J 4 bases, with 11 bases left between them. CDR1 and CDR2 from the germline V gene are SGHTS and YDEGEE. This CDR3 comprises 14 residues. CDR3 residues: CASSLQGGGTEAFF. The CDR3 region has the DNA TGTGCCAGCAGCTTGCAGGGCGGCGGCACTGAAGCTTTCTTT.

The table lists this clonotype with many counts. The rearrangement joins TRBV6-5 to TRBJ2-3; D might be TRBD1 or TRBD2, each matching 5 bases. The V end was cut by 4 bases, the J end by 4 bases, with 15 bases between. The CDR3 consists of 15 residues. Per germline, CDR1 MNHEY and CDR2 SVGAGI. CDR3 sequence (DNA): TGTGCCAGCAGTTGGGGTCGAGGGGCGGCAGATACGCAGTATTTT. Translation: CASSWGRGAADTQYF.